Listed below are T cell receptor beta chains from one sample, sequenced in a study of blood T cells in healthy people across ages. TCRdb called the 5' RACE reads again in MiXCR, with one record for every CDR3 protein. Seen here are about a million distinct CDR3 sequences, roughly 43% observed once, and the top ten hold 13%. The sample comprised blood. The receptors here all came from a young man in good health. The CDR3 runs from the conserved cysteine through the conserved F or W. A D gene is named only where the DNA matches it firmly. Clone size, where shown, is once, few, many, or a class for clones that have expanded.

clone size | D gene | J gene | V gene | CDR3 protein | CDR3 DNA
NA | TRBD2 | TRBJ2-7 | TRBV4-2 | CASSQVATSGSYEQYF | TGTGCCAGCAGCCAAGTTGCGACTAGCGGATCCTACGAGCAGTACTTC
few | TRBD1 | TRBJ2-7 | TRBV20-1 | CSAGDREAYEQYF | TGCAGTGCTGGGGACAGGGAGGCCTACGAGCAGTACTTC
NA | NA | TRBJ1-2 | TRBV2 | CASSEGMYGYTF | TGTGCCAGCAGTGAGGGGATGTACGGCTACACCTTC
NA | NA | TRBJ2-7 | TRBV12-3/TRBV12-4 | CASSFRPTTYEQYF | TGTGCCAGCAGTTTCCGGCCGACTACCTACGAGCAGTACTTC
NA | NA | TRBJ2-5 | TRBV24-1 | CATSDLSRGQETQYF | TGTGCCACCAGTGACCTGTCTCGGGGTCAAGAGACCCAGTACTTC
NA | TRBD1 | TRBJ2-1 | TRBV20-1 | CSAKARGYVRGPYNEQFF | TGCAGTGCTAAAGCCCGGGGATATGTTAGGGGGCCTTACAATGAGCAGTTCTTC
NA | NA | TRBJ2-7 | TRBV7-2 | CASSLAREDEQYF | TGTGCCAGCAGCTTAGCGAGGGAGGACGAGCAGTACTTC
NA | NA | TRBJ1-5 | TRBV12-3/TRBV12-4 | CASRQPTGEYSNQPQHF | TGTGCCAGCAGGCAACCCACAGGTGAATATAGCAATCAGCCCCAGCATTTT
few | NA | TRBJ2-7 | TRBV4-1 | CASSQETQGIYEQYF | TGCGCCAGCAGCCAAGAGACCCAGGGGATCTACGAGCAGTACTTC
NA | NA | TRBJ2-7 | TRBV5-1 | CASSRDTGNNNEQYF | TGCGCCAGCAGCCGTGACACAGGGAACAACAATGAGCAGTACTTC
few | TRBD1 | TRBJ2-5 | TRBV4-1 | CASSQERDRGLEQYF | TGCGCCAGCAGCCAAGAGAGGGACAGGGGCCTGGAGCAGTACTTC
NA | NA | TRBJ2-5 | TRBV7-3 | CASSNSGLGGETQYF | TGTGCCAGCAGCAACTCCGGACTAGGGGGGGAGACCCAGTACTTC
NA | NA | TRBJ1-5 | TRBV12-3/TRBV12-4 | CASTRTGVSNQPQHF | TGTGCCAGCACCCGGACGGGGGTGAGCAATCAGCCCCAGCATTTT
once | TRBD1 | TRBJ2-2 | TRBV5-8 | CASPGTGVTGELFF | TGTGCCAGCCCCGGGACAGGGGTGACCGGGGAGCTGTTTTTT
many | NA | TRBJ1-3 | TRBV9 | CASSGHKTSGNTIYF | TGTGCCAGCAGCGGCCATAAGACATCTGGAAACACCATATATTTT
NA | TRBD2 | TRBJ2-5 | TRBV7-2 | CASSLFAGGRETQYF | TGTGCCAGCAGCTTATTTGCGGGGGGGCGGGAGACCCAGTACTTC
many | NA | TRBJ2-3 | TRBV10-3 | CAINKGTYRGTDTQYF | TGTGCCATCAATAAGGGCACCTACAGGGGCACAGATACGCAGTATTTT
few | NA | TRBJ2-7 | TRBV7-2 | CASRFTATSFYEQYF | TGTGCCAGCAGATTCACGGCTACCTCCTTCTACGAGCAGTACTTC
few | NA | TRBJ1-1 | TRBV9 | CASSVDGGKMPRPFF | TGTGCCAGCAGCGTAGATGGGGGGAAGATGCCAAGACCTTTCTTT
NA | TRBD1 | TRBJ1-2 | TRBV25-1 | CASSEPGTDGGYTF | TGTGCCAGCAGTGAACCCGGGACAGATGGTGGCTACACCTTC
few | TRBD1 | TRBJ1-2 | TRBV2 | CASSEAGTDGYTF | TGTGCCAGCAGTGAGGCAGGGACAGATGGCTACACCTTC
NA | NA | TRBJ2-2 | TRBV7-3 | CASSQTANTGELFF | TGTGCCAGCAGCCAGACAGCAAACACCGGGGAGCTGTTTTTT